This TCR beta chain is from a study of shared T cell receptors in the human thymus. CDR1 LGHNT and CDR2 FRNRAP come from the germline V gene. Trimming pared 5 bases from V and 5 bases from J, leaving 30 bases between. The CDR3 is 19 residues long. Only in-frame clones appear in the TCRdb table, and some are missing; sequencing was by immunoSEQ multiplex PCR. The sample yields 700,000 to 750,000 clones, 80% to 90% seen once. The same specimen was also included in a second study, on human thymus T cells. That investigation notes: Infants served as donors; they were healthy and Finnish and were having corrective surgery for congenital heart defects. Resections from corrective heart surgery provided thymus tissue. Across thymic and blood repertoires, the usage of V and J genes appeared to be biased. Thymic TCR repertoires of unrelated people reportedly overlapped highly.

This clonotype was sampled from a girl in the first two years of life with a congenital heart defect. V is TRBV12-5 and J is TRBJ1-2, with D possibly TRBD1 on 5 matching bases. Source material: thymocytes. CDR3 sequence: CASGNRDFRAKGLGYGYTF. CDR3 nucleotide sequence: TGTGCTAGTGGTAACCGCGACTTCCGGGCCAAGGGGTTAGGGTATGGCTACACCTTC.